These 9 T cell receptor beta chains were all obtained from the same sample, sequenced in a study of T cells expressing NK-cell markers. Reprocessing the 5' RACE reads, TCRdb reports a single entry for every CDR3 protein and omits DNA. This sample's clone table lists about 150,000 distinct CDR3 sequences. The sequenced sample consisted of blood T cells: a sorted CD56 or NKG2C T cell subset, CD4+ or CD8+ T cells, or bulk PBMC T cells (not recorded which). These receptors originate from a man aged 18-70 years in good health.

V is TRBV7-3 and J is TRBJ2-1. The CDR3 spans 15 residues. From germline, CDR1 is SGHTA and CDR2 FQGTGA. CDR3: CASSPSGAAYNEQFF.

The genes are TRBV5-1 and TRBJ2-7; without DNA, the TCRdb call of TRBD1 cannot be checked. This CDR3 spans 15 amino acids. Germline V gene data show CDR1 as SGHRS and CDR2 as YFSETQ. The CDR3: CASRFESGTVYEQYF. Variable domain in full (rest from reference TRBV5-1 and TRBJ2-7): KAGVTQTPRYLIKTRGQQVTLSCSPISGHRSVSWYQQTPGQGLQFLFEYFSETQRNKGNFPGRFSGRQFSNSRSEMNVSTLELGDSALYLCASRFESGTVYEQYFGPGTRLTVT.

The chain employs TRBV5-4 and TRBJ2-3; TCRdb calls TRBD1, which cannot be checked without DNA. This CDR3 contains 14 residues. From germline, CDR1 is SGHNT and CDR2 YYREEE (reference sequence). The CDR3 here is CASTIDSLTDTQYF.

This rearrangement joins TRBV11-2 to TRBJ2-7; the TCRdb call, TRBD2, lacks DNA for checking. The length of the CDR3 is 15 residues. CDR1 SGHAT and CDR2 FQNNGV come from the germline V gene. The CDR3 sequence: CASSSDPRDSYEQYF.

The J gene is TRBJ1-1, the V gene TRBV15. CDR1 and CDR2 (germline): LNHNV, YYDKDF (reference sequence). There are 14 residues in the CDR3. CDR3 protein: CATSRGTPNTEAFF.

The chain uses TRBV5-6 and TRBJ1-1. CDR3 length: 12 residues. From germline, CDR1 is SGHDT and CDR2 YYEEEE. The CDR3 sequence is CASSYTDTEAFF.

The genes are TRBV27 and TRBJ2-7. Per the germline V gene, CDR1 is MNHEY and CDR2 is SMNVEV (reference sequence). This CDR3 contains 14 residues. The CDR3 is CASSMTLVSHEQYF.

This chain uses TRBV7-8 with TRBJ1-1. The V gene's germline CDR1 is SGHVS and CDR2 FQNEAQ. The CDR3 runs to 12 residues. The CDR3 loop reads CASSPPSPEAFF.

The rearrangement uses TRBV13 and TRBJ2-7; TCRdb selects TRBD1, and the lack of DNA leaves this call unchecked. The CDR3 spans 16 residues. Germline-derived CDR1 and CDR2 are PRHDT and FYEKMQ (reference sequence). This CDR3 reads CASSLDLGQGAYEQYF.